Each of the 18 T cell receptor beta chains below was sequenced from the same sample in a study of T-cell reconstitution after alpha-beta-depleted transplantation in children listed by TCRdb under 2016. Library construction relied on PCR. TCRdb records Illumina HiSeq 2500 as the sequencer. Molecular barcoding was employed in the preparation of TCR libraries, with unique molecular identifiers being used to normalize TCRbeta repertoire quantification. TCRdb reprocessing: public reads trimmed at Q25 with fastp, clones called with MiXCR, in-frame beta chains kept. Rows with a matching CDR3 protein are joined into one entry that keeps the most common DNA and genes. Here the sample has about 27,000 distinct CDR3 sequences; roughly a sixth occur a single time. The top ten clones comprise approximately 40% of the sample. In the paper's terms, the time point label means: day 60 (about 2 months) after transplantation. The treatment or condition label, as the study defines it: allogeneic hematopoietic cell transplantation with graft depleted of TCRalphabeta T cells and CD19 B cells.

The input for sequencing was PBMCs, mostly from graft donor cells, taken 60 days after TCRalphabeta/CD19-depleted stem cell transplant. The receptors were sampled from a male patient between 2 and 15 years old who had a stem cell transplant for acute lymphoblastic leukemia, so the T cells may come from the graft donor.

The table lists this clonotype with a few counts. V gene TRBV18 combines with J gene TRBJ2-3, with TRBD2 matching 12 bases. After removal of 3 bases from V and 2 bases from J, the junction contained 3 bases not matched to a gene. In germline, CDR1 is KGHSH, CDR2 LQKENI. The CDR3 spans 16 residues. CDR3 coding DNA: TGTGCCAGCTCACCCGGACTAGCGGGGTTCACAGATACGCAGTATTTT. It translates to CASSPGLAGFTDTQYF.

This clonotype was recorded at least ten times. The chain uses TRBV14 and TRBJ2-5, with D unclear. Germline CDR1 and CDR2: SGHDN and FVKESK. Deletions cut 4 bases from V and 7 bases from J, with 10 bases between. The length of the CDR3 is 12 residues. The CDR3 loop is CASSLYTGTQYF. CDR3 sequence (DNA): TGTGCCAGCAGCCTTTATACGGGGACCCAGTACTTC.

In its sample, this clonotype was seen a few times. The rearrangement uses TRBV5-1 and TRBJ2-3; 13 positions match TRBD2. There are 18 residues in the CDR3. The trim removed 2 bases at V and 1 base at J, leaving 7 bases unmatched. Germline CDR1 and CDR2: SGHRS and YFSETQ. The CDR3 spells CASSLPGGTSGGTDTQYF. The CDR3 DNA is TGCGCCAGCAGCTTACCCGGCGGGACTAGCGGGGGCACAGATACGCAGTATTTT.

CDR3 in DNA: TGCAGCGTTGAAACAGGGGGTGGCTACACCTTC. Residues: CSVETGGGYTF. V gene TRBV29-1 combines with J gene TRBJ1-2, with 8 bases that match TRBD1. Germline trimming cut 2 bases from V and 7 bases from J; bases unmatched to any gene: 0. The germline gives CDR1 SQVTM, CDR2 ANQGSEA. The CDR3 spans 11 residues.

This clonotype turned up a few times. The chain combines TRBV10-3 with TRBJ1-5; the D is unclear. The V gene's germline CDR1 is ENHRY and CDR2 SYGVKD. CDR3 length: 14 residues. Trimming stripped 2 bases from V and 5 bases from J, with 10 bases between. CDR3 loop: CAISERGQDQPQHF. The CDR3 coding sequence is TGTGCCATCAGTGAGAGAGGTCAAGATCAGCCCCAGCATTTT.

A few counts support this clonotype. V usage is TRBV2 and J usage is TRBJ2-3; 7 positions match TRBD2. V gave up 1 base and J gave up 1 base; unmatched junction bases: 2. Germline V gene lookup returns CDR1 SNHLY and CDR2 FYNNEI. CDR3 length equals 15 residues. The CDR3 DNA follows: TGTGCCAGCAGTGAAGGTGCGGGGGGCACAGATACGCAGTATTTT. Protein sequence: CASSEGAGGTDTQYF.

This clonotype was recorded a few times. The chain uses TRBV20-1 and TRBJ1-5; tentative D call: TRBD1 (5 bases). This CDR3 is 14 amino acids long. Germline V gene sequence: CDR1 DFQATT, CDR2 SNEGSKA (reference sequence). Trimming stripped 6 bases from V and 3 bases from J, with 15 bases between. The CDR3 is CSAPDDRTNQPQHF. The DNA for the CDR3 is TGCAGTGCCCCCGACGACAGAACCAATCAGCCCCAGCATTTT.

This clonotype has ten or more counts. The chain has TRBV9 and TRBJ2-1, with D possibly TRBD1 on 6 matching bases. Germline assignment: CDR1 SGDLS and CDR2 YYNGEE. The CDR3 covers 15 residues. V gave up 3 bases and J gave up 4 bases, with 14 bases separating them. The DNA for the CDR3 is TGTGCCAGCAGCGGAAGCCTACAGGGATACAATGAGCAGTTCTTC. It encodes CASSGSLQGYNEQFF.

The V call is TRBV9, the J call TRBJ1-2; 8 bases align to TRBD1. V was clipped by 1 base and J by 7 bases; unmatched bases: 6. This CDR3 is built from 14 residues. The V gene's germline CDR1 is SGDLS and CDR2 YYNGEE. The CDR3 protein is CASSVRQGASGYTF. The CDR3 nucleotides read TGTGCCAGCAGCGTAAGGCAGGGGGCATCTGGCTACACCTTC. The whole variable domain, remainder taken from reference TRBV9 and TRBJ1-2, is DSGVTQTPKHLITATGQRVTLRCSPRSGDLSVYWYQQSLDQGLQFLIQYYNGEERAKGNILERFSAQQFPDLHSELNLSSLELGDSALYFCASSVRQGASGYTFGSGTRLTVV.

The V and J genes are TRBV7-6 and TRBJ2-7; D remains unclear. Germline V lookup: CDR1 SGHVS, CDR2 FNYEAQ. The CDR3 has 15 amino acids. V lost 2 bases, J lost 6 bases, and 17 bases lay in between. CDR3 coding DNA: TGTGCCAGCAGCTTACGCCTCGACCCTGACTCCGAGCAGTACTTC. This gives the protein CASSLRLDPDSEQYF. Based on the CDR3 plus reference TRBV7-6 and TRBJ2-7, the full variable domain is GAGVSQSPRYKVTKRGQDVALRCDPISGHVSLYWYRQALGQGPEFLTYFNYEAQQDKSGLPNDRFSAERPEGSISTLTIQRTEQRDSAMYRCASSLRLDPDSEQYFGPGTRLTVT.

This clonotype was detected a few times. The genes are TRBV12-3 or TRBV12-4 and TRBJ1-2, with a possible D match to TRBD1 (6 bases). This CDR3 spans 12 amino acids. V dropped 5 bases and J dropped 8 bases, with 12 bases sitting between them. CDR3 nucleotides: TGTGCCAGCAGTCAACAGGGAAGAGGCTACACCTTC. This encodes CASSQQGRGYTF.

The chain recombines TRBV4-1 with TRBJ1-6; 7 positions agree with TRBD1. Trimming at V came to 0 bases and at J to 0 bases, leaving 11 bases not matched to a gene. The CDR3 loop spans 20 amino acids. Per the germline V gene, CDR1 is MGHRA and CDR2 is YSYEKL. The CDR3 spells CASSQDDLGQKSSYNSPLHF. Here the CDR3 DNA reads TGCGCCAGCAGCCAAGATGATCTGGGACAGAAGAGCTCCTATAATTCACCCCTCCACTTT.

Note on this clonotype: A much larger clone sits a single nucleotide away, making a read error possible. Likely a read error: the CDR3 ends without its conserved phenylalanine or tryptophan. CDR3 DNA: TGTGCCAGCAGCCTCGGACCAGTCGAAAAACTGTTTTCT. It translates to CASSLGPVEKLFS. The chain couples TRBV12-3 or TRBV12-4 to TRBJ1-4, with D hard to call. The CDR3 runs to 13 residues. Trimming removed 6 bases from V and 8 bases from J, with 13 bases in between.

The V gene is TRBV21-1, the J gene TRBJ2-2; the DNA was not used to check the table's D call, TRBD1. TRBV21-1 is marked as a pseudogene. This CDR3 is 16 amino acids long. In DNA form, the CDR3 reads TGTGCCAGCAGCAAAGGGGGGGGGCAAAGCACCGGGGAGCTGTTTTTT. Encoded protein: CASSKGGGQSTGELFF.

The rearrangement uses TRBV20-1 and TRBJ2-3; 9 nucleotides match TRBD2. This CDR3 has 15 residues. J was trimmed by 0 bases and V by 5 bases; bases with no gene match: 6. The germline gives CDR1 DFQATT, CDR2 SNEGSKA (reference sequence). Here the CDR3 DNA reads TGCAGTGCTCCGCGGGGGGGAACTAGCACAGATACGCAGTATTTT. Translating gives CSAPRGGTSTDTQYF.

The gene calls are TRBV20-1 and TRBJ2-1, with D possibly matching TRBD2 (6 bases). From germline, CDR1 is DFQATT and CDR2 SNEGSKA (reference sequence). V was pared by 5 bases and J by 0 bases, with 14 bases between. The CDR3 runs to 15 residues. The CDR3 coding sequence is TGCAGTGCTGGGGGACTCCACGACTCCTACAATGAGCAGTTCTTC. Its translation is CSAGGLHDSYNEQFF.

This clonotype came up many times. The chain is built from TRBV24-1 and TRBJ2-2; D remains unclear. Germline assignment: CDR1 KGHDR and CDR2 SFDVKD. V lost 9 bases and J lost 7, with 5 bases in between. The CDR3 has 10 residues. The CDR3 loop is CATENGELFF. Written as DNA, the CDR3 is TGTGCCACCGAAAACGGGGAGCTGTTTTTT.

The V and J genes are TRBV20-1 and TRBJ2-3, with 7 bases fitting TRBD1. CDR3 size: 14 residues. Germline values: CDR1 DFQATT, CDR2 SNEGSKA (reference sequence). V lost 6 bases, J lost 1 base, and 7 bases stayed unmatched. In nucleotides, the CDR3 is TGCAGTGCCCCCCGCACAGGGGGCACAGATACGCAGTATTTT. Protein sequence: CSAPRTGGTDTQYF.